The clone carrying this TCR beta chain was picked up a small number of times. The data stem from a study of blood T cell repertoires in COVID-19. Background on the study: Sites in the United States, Italy and Spain provided acute and convalescent COVID-19 samples. T cells, B-cell-depleted T cells, or PBMCs supplied cDNA or gDNA.

The CDR3 contains 17 residues. The germline gives CDR1 SGHRS, CDR2 YFSETQ. J lost 3 bases, V lost 4 bases, and 11 bases had no gene match. In the study's own analysis: Reference gene primer amplification gave nucleated cell count estimates. This table comes from immunoSEQ multiplex PCR, and its TCRdb copy is limited to in-frame clones, with some not included. That table furnishes V, J and clone size, whereas the DNA furnished D and trimming. The sample has just over 200,000 clones, around 80% seen once. The source of this sequence is a woman aged 70 to 79 with acute or convalescent COVID-19. Sample: peripheral blood. V and J are TRBV5-1 and TRBJ2-2; 8 bases are a match to TRBD1. CDR3 amino acids: CASSLNAGTGYTGELFF. Here the CDR3 DNA reads TGCGCCAGCAGCCTAAACGCCGGGACAGGATACACCGGGGAGCTGTTTTTT. The full variable domain, in which reference TRBV5-1 and TRBJ2-2 provide the parts outside the CDR3, is KAGVTQTPRYLIKTRGQQVTLSCSPISGHRSVSWYQQTPGQGLQFLFEYFSETQRNKGNFPGRFSGRQFSNSRSEMNVSTLELGDSALYLCASSLNAGTGYTGELFFGEGSRLTVL.